This T cell receptor beta chain was recorded in a study of blood T cell repertoires in COVID-19. Looking at the study overall: Acute and convalescent COVID-19 specimens originated in the United States, Italy and Spain.

Only in-frame clones appear in the TCRdb table, and some are missing; sequencing was by immunoSEQ multiplex PCR. The sample carries about 21,000 clones, around 92% recorded once. Per germline, CDR1 KGHSH and CDR2 LQKENI. Unmatched junction bases numbered 2, after V lost 1 base and J lost 5 bases. The CDR3 covers 15 residues. This clone was recorded once. This sequence originates from a human donor in a cohort sampled during active COVID-19. The sequencing input was peripheral blood. The chain employs TRBV18 and TRBJ1-5, with 10 bases that match TRBD1. Written as DNA, the CDR3 is TGTGCCAGCTCACCACTCGGGACAGGGGATCAGCCCCAGCATTTT. This codes for CASSPLGTGDQPQHF.